Detailed here is one T cell receptor (beta chain). Its antigen is undetermined. Unmatched junction bases numbered 17, after V lost 2 bases and J lost 11 bases. Germline CDR1 and CDR2: SEHNR and FQNEAQ (reference sequence). The CDR3 is 16 residues long. Next came a second PCR, run for about 7 to 11 cycles, which used a sample-barcoded 5' primer along with a J-beta primer mix. Tags on each cDNA molecule came from a template-switch adaptor with 12 random nucleotides. Via MiXCR, TCRdb re-called the 5' RACE reads, giving one row per CDR3 protein. The table records 600,000 to 650,000 distinct CDR3 sequences, approximately 59% of them present only once. This sample stems from a study of blood T cells in healthy people across ages. Regarding the study as a whole: Roughly linear declines in TCR beta diversity per million T cells occurred with age.

The J gene is TRBJ2-5, the V gene TRBV7-9; 7 bases are a match to TRBD2. The TCR originated in a man aged 55 to 70 in good health. Sequencing was carried out using blood. CDR3 nucleotides: TGTGCCAGCAGCTTACAGATGACTAGCCGATGGCATGAGCAGTACTTC. It translates to CASSLQMTSRWHEQYF.